These T cell receptor beta chains were read from a single sample in a study of T cells in narcolepsy. The repertoire was sequenced with immunoSEQ multiplex PCR; TCRdb's copy has only in-frame clones and lacks some. This table has some 15,000 clones, over 75% appearing once. The source material was memory (CD45RA-) CD4+ T cells from blood. All receptors derive from a human donor in good health. Both conserved end residues are part of each CDR3. Fields, in order: V gene, clone size, J gene, D gene, CDR3 DNA, CDR3 protein. D genes are given only for firm matches. Some rows have no size entry. The others give once, few or many, or a class for an expanded clone.

v_gene: TRBV5-1
abundance: NA
j_gene: TRBJ2-3
d_gene: TRBD2
CDR3nt: TGCGCCAGCAGCTTGGTCCTAGGGACTAGCGGGAGACGCACAGATACGCAGTATTTT
CDR3aa: CASSLVLGTSGRRTDTQYF

v_gene: TRBV30
abundance: NA
j_gene: TRBJ2-3
d_gene: TRBD2
CDR3nt: TGTGCCTGGAGTGATCGGGGGGTGACGCAGTATTTT
CDR3aa: CAWSDRGVTQYF

v_gene: TRBV30
abundance: NA
j_gene: TRBJ1-1
d_gene: TRBD1
CDR3nt: TGTGCCTGGAGTTCGGGACAGGGGACGACCTCCAACTACCTTGAAGCTTTCTTT
CDR3aa: CAWSSGQGTTSNYLEAFF

v_gene: TRBV4-1
abundance: few
j_gene: TRBJ1-4
d_gene: NA
CDR3nt: TGCGCCAGCAGCCCACAGGGCGGGGTAAATGAAAAACTGTTTTTT
CDR3aa: CASSPQGGVNEKLFF

v_gene: TRBV5-1
abundance: NA
j_gene: TRBJ1-6
d_gene: NA
CDR3nt: TGCGCCAGCAGCTTGGGGGCCGGCGATACCTCACCCCTCCACTTT
CDR3aa: CASSLGAGDTSPLHF

v_gene: TRBV21-1
abundance: few
j_gene: TRBJ1-5
d_gene: NA
CDR3nt: TGTGCCAGCAGCAAGCTCAGGAGCAATCAGCCCCAGCATTTT
CDR3aa: CASSKLRSNQPQHF

v_gene: TRBV19
abundance: NA
j_gene: TRBJ2-1
d_gene: NA
CDR3nt: TGTGCCAGTAGTATCGTCCTAGTTTCCTACAATGAGCAGTTCTTC
CDR3aa: CASSIVLVSYNEQFF

v_gene: TRBV7-6
abundance: NA
j_gene: TRBJ2-2
d_gene: NA
CDR3nt: TGTGCCAGCAGCTTAGGGGGGCAGATGAACACCGGGGAGCTGTTTTTT
CDR3aa: CASSLGGQMNTGELFF

v_gene: TRBV30
abundance: NA
j_gene: TRBJ2-4
d_gene: NA
CDR3nt: TGTGCCTGGAGTTCACCAGCGTCGGCCAAAAACATTCAGTACTTC
CDR3aa: CAWSSPASAKNIQYF

v_gene: TRBV30
abundance: NA
j_gene: TRBJ2-3
d_gene: NA
CDR3nt: TGTGCCTGGAGCCTATTACCTAGGGATACGCAGTATTTT
CDR3aa: CAWSLLPRDTQYF

v_gene: TRBV5-1
abundance: once
j_gene: TRBJ2-3
d_gene: TRBD2
CDR3nt: TGCGCCAGCAGCTTGGATGGGCGGGGGGGCACAGATACGCAGTATTTT
CDR3aa: CASSLDGRGGTDTQYF

v_gene: TRBV7-9
abundance: NA
j_gene: TRBJ2-7
d_gene: TRBD2
CDR3nt: TGTGCCAGCAGCCTGTTTAGCGGGGGGCCCTCCTCCTACGAGCAGTACTTC
CDR3aa: CASSLFSGGPSSYEQYF

v_gene: TRBV30
abundance: NA
j_gene: TRBJ1-4
d_gene: TRBD1
CDR3nt: TGTGCCTGGAGTGTTTTAGGTTCCGGACGGACAGGGGAAAAACTGTTTTTT
CDR3aa: CAWSVLGSGRTGEKLFF

v_gene: TRBV5-1
abundance: NA
j_gene: TRBJ1-2
d_gene: NA
CDR3nt: TGCGCCAGCAGCCAAGCCGGACAAGACTACTATGGCTACACCTTC
CDR3aa: CASSQAGQDYYGYTF

v_gene: TRBV6-1
abundance: once
j_gene: TRBJ2-1
d_gene: TRBD2
CDR3nt: TGTGCCAGCAGTGAGGTCTGGGTAGCGGGATTCGGTGAGCAGTTCTTC
CDR3aa: CASSEVWVAGFGEQFF

v_gene: TRBV5-1
abundance: NA
j_gene: TRBJ2-5
d_gene: TRBD2
CDR3nt: TGCGCCAGCAGCTTGTTAGCGGGAGATTTGGGGACCCAGTACTTC
CDR3aa: CASSLLAGDLGTQYF

v_gene: TRBV4-1
abundance: NA
j_gene: TRBJ1-1
d_gene: NA
CDR3nt: TGCGCCAGCAGCCAAGTAGGGTCGGAGGCTTTCTTT
CDR3aa: CASSQVGSEAFF

v_gene: TRBV6-6
abundance: few
j_gene: TRBJ1-1
d_gene: TRBD1
CDR3nt: TGTGCCAGCAGTTACCCAACAGGGGGGAACACTGAAGCTTTCTTT
CDR3aa: CASSYPTGGNTEAFF

v_gene: TRBV5-1
abundance: once
j_gene: TRBJ2-5
d_gene: TRBD2
CDR3nt: TGCGCCAGCAGCTTTTTTGTTAGCGGGAGCGGGGAGACCCAGTACTTC
CDR3aa: CASSFFVSGSGETQYF

v_gene: TRBV2
abundance: NA
j_gene: TRBJ1-2
d_gene: NA
CDR3nt: TGTGCCAGCAGAGACATAGTATATGGCTACACCTTC
CDR3aa: CASRDIVYGYTF

v_gene: TRBV2
abundance: NA
j_gene: TRBJ1-5
d_gene: NA
CDR3nt: TGTGCCAGCATTTCAGGGAAGGCAAATCAGCCCCAGCATTTT
CDR3aa: CASISGKANQPQHF

v_gene: TRBV6-5
abundance: NA
j_gene: TRBJ1-5
d_gene: TRBD1
CDR3nt: TGTGCCAGCAGTTTGAACAGGGGCCCTGGTCAGCCCCAGCATTTT
CDR3aa: CASSLNRGPGQPQHF

v_gene: TRBV10-3
abundance: NA
j_gene: TRBJ1-5
d_gene: TRBD1
CDR3nt: TGTGCCACCGGGACAGTCGGTCAGCCCCAGCATTTT
CDR3aa: CATGTVGQPQHF

v_gene: TRBV6-5
abundance: few
j_gene: TRBJ1-2
d_gene: NA
CDR3nt: TGTGCCAGCAGTCAACTCGGCGGGGACGGCTACACCTTC
CDR3aa: CASSQLGGDGYTF

v_gene: TRBV6-1
abundance: NA
j_gene: TRBJ1-2
d_gene: TRBD1
CDR3nt: TGTGCCAGCAGTGAAGCGCGGACAGGGACCTATGGCTACACCTTC
CDR3aa: CASSEARTGTYGYTF

v_gene: TRBV6-6
abundance: NA
j_gene: TRBJ1-5
d_gene: TRBD1
CDR3nt: TGTGCCAGCAGTGGTGCCCCCGGGACAGGGGGTCAGCCCCAGCATTTT
CDR3aa: CASSGAPGTGGQPQHF

v_gene: TRBV19
abundance: NA
j_gene: TRBJ2-3
d_gene: NA
CDR3nt: TGTGCCAGTAGTCCACTAGGTGCAGATACGCAGTATTTT
CDR3aa: CASSPLGADTQYF

v_gene: TRBV30
abundance: NA
j_gene: TRBJ1-1
d_gene: NA
CDR3nt: TGTGCCTGGAGTTTTACCCCGGCCCTGAACACTGAAGCTTTCTTT
CDR3aa: CAWSFTPALNTEAFF

v_gene: TRBV10-3
abundance: NA
j_gene: TRBJ1-3
d_gene: NA
CDR3nt: TGTGCCATCAGTGAGTCTGGGGGGCATGGGGCTGGAAACACCATATATTTT
CDR3aa: CAISESGGHGAGNTIYF

v_gene: TRBV2
abundance: NA
j_gene: TRBJ1-6
d_gene: NA
CDR3nt: TGTGCCAGCAGCGAAGGACTAAGAAATTCACCCCTCCACTTT
CDR3aa: CASSEGLRNSPLHF

v_gene: TRBV4-1
abundance: NA
j_gene: TRBJ1-3
d_gene: NA
CDR3nt: TGCGCCAGCAGCCAAGCACGCAGCTTCTCTGGAAACACCATATATTTT
CDR3aa: CASSQARSFSGNTIYF